This T cell receptor (beta chain) was obtained from a study of identical twins. Study outcomes and limitations: For zero-insertion analyses, partial confounding could come from invariant MAIT and iNKT cells. Cord blood beta clonotypes present at high abundance carried fewer insertions; no such pattern appeared in memory repertoires.

The CDR3 extends over 16 amino acids. V was clipped by 3 bases and J by 1 base, with 10 bases between them. From the 5' RACE reads, TCRdb called clonotypes with MiXCR, one entry per CDR3 protein. The sample lists 500,000 to 650,000 distinct CDR3 sequences, about a fifth occurring once. Comment on this clonotype: Its antigen is as yet unknown.

These records were also assigned to another study, of yellow fever vaccine responses in identical twins.

Sequenced sample: CD4+ T cells sorted from blood. The rearrangement joins TRBV12-3 or TRBV12-4 to TRBJ2-6, with D possibly TRBD2 on 5 matching bases. The sequence derives from a woman aged 18-29 years in good health. CDR3 coding DNA: TGTGCCAGCAGTTTTAGCCCGGGGTCTGGGGCCAACGTCCTGACTTTC. It translates to CASSFSPGSGANVLTF.